Presented here are 7 T cell receptor beta chains from one specimen sequenced in a study of blood T cell repertoires in COVID-19. This table comes from immunoSEQ multiplex PCR, and its TCRdb copy is limited to in-frame clones, with some not included. The repertoire includes just over 250,000 clones, 86% of them detected once, and approximately 9.8% sits in the top ten. The specimen was peripheral blood. These TCRs come from a man in his forties who had recovered from COVID-19.

The V call is TRBV13, the J call TRBJ2-1, with 10 bases fitting TRBD2. Germline V gene sequence: CDR1 PRHDT, CDR2 FYEKMQ (reference sequence). This CDR3 has 17 amino acids. The trim removed 0 bases at V and 5 bases at J, leaving 7 bases unmatched. In nucleotides, the CDR3 is TGTGCCAGCAGCTTAGGCCTCCTGGGGACTAGCGACAATGAGCAGTTCTTC. It encodes CASSLGLLGTSDNEQFF.

The chain couples TRBV5-4 to TRBJ2-5; TRBD2 matches 11 bases. Germline V gives CDR1 SGHNT, CDR2 YYREEE (reference sequence). Unmatched junction bases numbered 10, after V lost 4 bases and J lost 5 bases. CDR3 length: 16 residues. CDR3 bases: TGTGCCAGCAGCCTGCCGCTAGCGGGGGGACGCGAGACCCAGTACTTC. It translates to CASSLPLAGGRETQYF.

The V and J genes are TRBV19 and TRBJ1-2; D is possibly TRBD1 (6 bases). V lost 7 bases, J lost 5 bases, and 17 bases lay in between. Germline V CDR1 and CDR2: LNHDA, SQIVND (reference sequence). The CDR3 covers 14 residues. The CDR3 bases are TGTGCCAGTAAAGGGCAGGGGTTATTTTATGGCTACACCTTC. Protein: CASKGQGLFYGYTF.

The chain is built from TRBV6-4 and TRBJ2-2, with a tentative D call TRBD2 (6 bases). V dropped 3 bases and J dropped 1 base, with 9 bases sitting between them. This CDR3 has 15 amino acids. From germline, CDR1 is MRHNA and CDR2 SNTAGT. CDR3 in DNA: TGTGCCAGCAGTGATGTGGGGGGGAACACCGGGGAGCTGTTTTTT. Amino acid sequence: CASSDVGGNTGELFF.

The chain carries TRBV19 and TRBJ2-2, with D possibly TRBD1 on 5 matching bases. The CDR3 extends over 15 amino acids. In germline, CDR1 is LNHDA, CDR2 SQIVND (reference sequence). V was cut by 4 bases and J by 8 bases, with 17 bases left in between. The CDR3 sequence is CASSNVRRQPGELFF. The CDR3 DNA reads TGTGCCAGTAGTAATGTCCGCCGACAGCCGGGGGAGCTGTTTTTT. The full variable domain, completed using reference TRBV19 and TRBJ2-2, is DGGITQSPKYLFRKEGQNVTLSCEQNLNHDAMYWYRQDPGQGLRLIYYSQIVNDFQKGDIAEGYSVSREKKESFPLTVTSAQKNPTAFYLCASSNVRRQPGELFFGEGSRLTVL.

The chain couples TRBV3-1 (or the pseudogene TRBV3-2) to TRBJ1-4, with TRBD1 matching over 10 bases. The V gene's germline CDR1 is LGHDT and CDR2 YNNKEL (reference sequence). This CDR3 is 17 amino acids long. The trim removed 1 base at V and 8 bases at J, leaving 10 bases unmatched. CDR3 residues: CASSQGRTGGIKEKLFF. The CDR3 DNA reads as TGTGCCAGCAGCCAAGGGCGGACAGGGGGGATTAAGGAAAAACTGTTTTTT.

Only one count was recorded for this clone. V gene TRBV5-4 combines with J gene TRBJ1-5, with 7 bases aligning to TRBD1. Trimming took 5 bases from V and 4 from J; bases not matched to a gene: 6. CDR1 and CDR2 from the germline V gene are SGHNT and YYREEE (reference sequence). The CDR3 is 14 residues long. The CDR3 protein is CASSFQGVNQPQHF. The DNA for the CDR3 is TGTGCCAGCAGTTTCCAGGGGGTGAATCAGCCCCAGCATTTT.